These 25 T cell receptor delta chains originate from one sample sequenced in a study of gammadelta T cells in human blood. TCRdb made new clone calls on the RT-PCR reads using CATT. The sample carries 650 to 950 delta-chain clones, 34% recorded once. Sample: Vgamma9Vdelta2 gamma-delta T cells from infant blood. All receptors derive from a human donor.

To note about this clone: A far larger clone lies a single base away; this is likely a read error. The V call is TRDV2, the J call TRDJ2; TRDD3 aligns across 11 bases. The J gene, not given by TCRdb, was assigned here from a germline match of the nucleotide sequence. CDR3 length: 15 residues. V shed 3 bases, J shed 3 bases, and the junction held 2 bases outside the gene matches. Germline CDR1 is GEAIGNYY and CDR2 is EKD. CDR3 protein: CACDVLGDMTAQLFF. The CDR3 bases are TGTGCCTGTGACGTACTGGGGGATATGACAGCACAACTCTTCTTT.

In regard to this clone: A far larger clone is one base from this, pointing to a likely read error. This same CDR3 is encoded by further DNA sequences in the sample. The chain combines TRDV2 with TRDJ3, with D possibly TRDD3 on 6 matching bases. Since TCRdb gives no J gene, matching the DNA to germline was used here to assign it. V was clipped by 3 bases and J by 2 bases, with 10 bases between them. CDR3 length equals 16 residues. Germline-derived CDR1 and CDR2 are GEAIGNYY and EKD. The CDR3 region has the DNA TGTGCCTGTGACGTGCTGGGGCCCTGGGACACCCGACAGATGTTTTTC. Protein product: CACDVLGPWDTRQMFF.

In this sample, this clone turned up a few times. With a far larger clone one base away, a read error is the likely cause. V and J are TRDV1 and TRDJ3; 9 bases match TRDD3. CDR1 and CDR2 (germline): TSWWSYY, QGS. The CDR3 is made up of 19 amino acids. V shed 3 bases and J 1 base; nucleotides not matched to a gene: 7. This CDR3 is CALGDPRGYGSWDTRQMFF. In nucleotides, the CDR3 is TGTGCTCTTGGGGATCCTAGGGGATACGGGTCCTGGGACACCCGACAGATGTTTTTC.

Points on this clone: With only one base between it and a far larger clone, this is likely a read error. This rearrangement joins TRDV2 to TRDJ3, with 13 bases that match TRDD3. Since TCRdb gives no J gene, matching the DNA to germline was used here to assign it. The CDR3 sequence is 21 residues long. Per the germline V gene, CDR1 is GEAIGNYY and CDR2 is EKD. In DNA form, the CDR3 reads TGTGCCAGTGACCCCGTACTGGGGGATACGCTAAACTCCTGGGACACCCGACAGATGTTTTTC. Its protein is CASDPVLGDTLNSWDTRQMFF.

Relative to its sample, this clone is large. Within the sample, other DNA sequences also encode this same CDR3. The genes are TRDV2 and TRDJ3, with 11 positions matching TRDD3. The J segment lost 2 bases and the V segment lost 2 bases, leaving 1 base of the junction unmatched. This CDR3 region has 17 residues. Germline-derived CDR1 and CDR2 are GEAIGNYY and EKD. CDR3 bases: TGTGCCTGTGACATACTGGGGGATACCTGGGACACCCGACAGATGTTTTTC. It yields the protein CACDILGDTWDTRQMFF.

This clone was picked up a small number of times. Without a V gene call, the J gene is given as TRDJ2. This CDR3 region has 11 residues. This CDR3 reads CASALTAQLFF. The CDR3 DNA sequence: TGTGCTAGTGCTTTGACAGCACAACTCTTCTTT.

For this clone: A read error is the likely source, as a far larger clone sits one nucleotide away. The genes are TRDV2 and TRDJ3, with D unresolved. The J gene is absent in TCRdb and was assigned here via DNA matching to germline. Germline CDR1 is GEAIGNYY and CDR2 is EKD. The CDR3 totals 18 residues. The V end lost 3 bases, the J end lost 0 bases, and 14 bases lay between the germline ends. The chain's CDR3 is CACDAVLGSSWDTRQMFF. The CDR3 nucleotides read TGTGCCTGTGACGCCGTCCTCGGGTCCTCCTGGGACACCCGACAGATGTTTTTC.

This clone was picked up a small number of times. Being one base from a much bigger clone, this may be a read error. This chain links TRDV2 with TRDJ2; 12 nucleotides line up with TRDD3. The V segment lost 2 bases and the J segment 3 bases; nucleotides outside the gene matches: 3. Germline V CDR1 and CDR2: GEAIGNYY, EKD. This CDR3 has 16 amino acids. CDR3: CACDKLGDTVTAQLFF. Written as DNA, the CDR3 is TGTGCCTGTGACAAACTGGGGGATACTGTGACAGCACAACTCTTCTTT.

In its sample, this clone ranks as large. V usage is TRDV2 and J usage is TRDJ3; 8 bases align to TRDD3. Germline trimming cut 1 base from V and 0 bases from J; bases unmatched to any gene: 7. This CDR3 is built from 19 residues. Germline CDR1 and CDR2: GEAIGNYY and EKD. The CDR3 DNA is TGTGCCTGTGACACAGTACTGGGGGCCTTCTCCTGGGACACCCGACAGATGTTTTTC. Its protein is CACDTVLGAFSWDTRQMFF.

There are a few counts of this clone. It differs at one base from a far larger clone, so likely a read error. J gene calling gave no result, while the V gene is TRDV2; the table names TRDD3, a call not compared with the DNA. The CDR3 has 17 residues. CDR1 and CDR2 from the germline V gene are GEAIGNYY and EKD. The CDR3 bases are TGTGCCTGTGACACCTGGGGGAGCTCCTGGGACACCCGACAGATGTTTTTT. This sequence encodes CACDTWGSSWDTRQMFF.

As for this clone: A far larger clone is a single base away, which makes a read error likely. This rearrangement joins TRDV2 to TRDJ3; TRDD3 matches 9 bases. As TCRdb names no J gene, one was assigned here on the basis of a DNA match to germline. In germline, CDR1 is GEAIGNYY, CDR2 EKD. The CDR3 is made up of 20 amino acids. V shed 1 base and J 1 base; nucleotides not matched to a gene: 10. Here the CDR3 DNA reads TGTGCCTGTGACACTGACTGGGGGAGACGCCAGTCCTGGGACACCCGACAGATGTTTTTC. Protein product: CACDTDWGRRQSWDTRQMFF.

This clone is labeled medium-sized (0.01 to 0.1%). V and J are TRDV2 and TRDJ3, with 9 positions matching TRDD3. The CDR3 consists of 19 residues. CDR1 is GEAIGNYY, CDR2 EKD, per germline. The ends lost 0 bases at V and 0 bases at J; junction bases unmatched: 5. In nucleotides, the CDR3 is TGTGCCTGTGACACCGTCTGGGGGATGCGCTCCTGGGACACCCGACAGATGTTTTTC. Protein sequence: CACDTVWGMRSWDTRQMFF.

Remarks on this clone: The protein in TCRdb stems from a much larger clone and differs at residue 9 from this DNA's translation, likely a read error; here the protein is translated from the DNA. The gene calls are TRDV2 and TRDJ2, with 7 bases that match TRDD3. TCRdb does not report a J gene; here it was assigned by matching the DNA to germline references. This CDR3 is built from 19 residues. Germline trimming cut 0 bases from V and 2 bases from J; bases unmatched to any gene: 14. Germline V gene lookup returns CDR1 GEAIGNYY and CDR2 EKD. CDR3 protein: CACDTVLGTSNLLTAQLFF. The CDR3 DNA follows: TGTGCCTGTGACACCGTACTGGGGACCTCCAATCTCTTGACAGCACAACTCTTCTTT.

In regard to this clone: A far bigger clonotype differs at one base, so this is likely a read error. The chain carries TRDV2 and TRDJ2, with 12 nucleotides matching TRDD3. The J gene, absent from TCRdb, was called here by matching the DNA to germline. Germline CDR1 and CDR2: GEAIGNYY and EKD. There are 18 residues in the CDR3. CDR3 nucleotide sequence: TGTGCCAGTGACACCCTTACTGGGGGATACTCTCTGACAGCACAACTCTTCTTT. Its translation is CASDTLTGGYSLTAQLFF.

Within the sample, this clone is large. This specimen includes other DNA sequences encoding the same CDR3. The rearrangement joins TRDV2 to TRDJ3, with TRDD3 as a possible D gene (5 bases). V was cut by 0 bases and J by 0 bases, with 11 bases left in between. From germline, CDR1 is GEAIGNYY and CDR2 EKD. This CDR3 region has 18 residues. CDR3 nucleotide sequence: TGTGCCTGTGACACCGTACTGGCCCGCTCCTGGGACACCCGACAGATGTTTTTC. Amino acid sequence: CACDTVLARSWDTRQMFF.

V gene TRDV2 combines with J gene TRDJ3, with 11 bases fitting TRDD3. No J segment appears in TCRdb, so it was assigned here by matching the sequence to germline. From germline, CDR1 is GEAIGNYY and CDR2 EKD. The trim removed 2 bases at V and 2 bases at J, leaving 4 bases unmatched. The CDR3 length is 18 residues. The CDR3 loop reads CACDSVLGDTWDTRQMFF. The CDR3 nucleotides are TGTGCCTGTGACAGTGTACTGGGGGATACCTGGGACACCCGACAGATGTTTTTC.

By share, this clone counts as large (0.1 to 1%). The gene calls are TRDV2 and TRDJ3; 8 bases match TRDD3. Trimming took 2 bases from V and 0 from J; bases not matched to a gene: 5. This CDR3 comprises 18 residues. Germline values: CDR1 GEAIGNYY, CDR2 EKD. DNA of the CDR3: TGTGCCTGTGACAGACTGGGGGGTAGCTCCTGGGACACCCGACAGATGTTTTTC. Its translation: CACDRLGGSSWDTRQMFF.

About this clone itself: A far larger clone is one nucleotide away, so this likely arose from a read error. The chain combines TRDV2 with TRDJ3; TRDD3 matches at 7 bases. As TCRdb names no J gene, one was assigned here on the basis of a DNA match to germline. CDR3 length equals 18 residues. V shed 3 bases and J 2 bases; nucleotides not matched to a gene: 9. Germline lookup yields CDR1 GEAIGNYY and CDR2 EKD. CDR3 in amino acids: CACDLLGGPAWDTRQMFF. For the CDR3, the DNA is TGTGCCTGTGACCTCCTGGGGGGCCCAGCCTGGGACACCCGACAGATGTTTTTC.

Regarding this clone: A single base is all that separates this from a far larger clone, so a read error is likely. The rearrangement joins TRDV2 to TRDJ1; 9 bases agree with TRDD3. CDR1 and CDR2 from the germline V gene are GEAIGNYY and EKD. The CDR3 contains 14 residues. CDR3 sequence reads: CACDILGDTGKLIF. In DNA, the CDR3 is TGTGCCTGTGACATACTGGGGGACACCGGTAAACTCATCTTT.

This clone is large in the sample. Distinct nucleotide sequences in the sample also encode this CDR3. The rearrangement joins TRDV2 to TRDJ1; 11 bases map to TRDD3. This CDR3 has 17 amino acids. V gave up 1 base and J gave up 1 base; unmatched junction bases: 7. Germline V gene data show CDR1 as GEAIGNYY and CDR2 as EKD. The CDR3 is CACDTRVLGDSTDKLIF. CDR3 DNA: TGTGCCTGTGACACGAGGGTACTGGGGGATAGCACCGATAAACTCATCTTT.

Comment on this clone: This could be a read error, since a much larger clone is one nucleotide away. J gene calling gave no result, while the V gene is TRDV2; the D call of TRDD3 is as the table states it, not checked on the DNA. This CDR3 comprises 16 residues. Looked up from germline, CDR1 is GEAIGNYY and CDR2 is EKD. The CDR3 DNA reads TGTGCCTGTGACACACTGGGGGATACGAGAACCGATAAACCCATCTTT. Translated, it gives CACDTLGDTRTDKPIF.

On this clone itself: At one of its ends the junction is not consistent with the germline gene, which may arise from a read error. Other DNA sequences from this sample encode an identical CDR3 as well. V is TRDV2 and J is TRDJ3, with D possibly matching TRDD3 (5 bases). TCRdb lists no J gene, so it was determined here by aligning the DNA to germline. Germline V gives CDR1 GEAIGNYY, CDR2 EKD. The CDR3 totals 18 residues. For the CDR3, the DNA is TGTGCCTGTGACACCGTCCTCGGGTCATCCTGGGACACACGACAGATGTTTTTC. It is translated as CACDTVLGSSWDTRQMFF.

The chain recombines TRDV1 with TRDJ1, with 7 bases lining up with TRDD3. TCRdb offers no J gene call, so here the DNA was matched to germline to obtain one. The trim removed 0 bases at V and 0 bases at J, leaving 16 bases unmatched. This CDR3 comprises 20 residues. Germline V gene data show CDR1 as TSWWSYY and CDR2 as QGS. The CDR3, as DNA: TGTGCTCTTGGGGAACTGACCCTCTTCTGGGGGGAACCCGACACCGATAAACTCATCTTT. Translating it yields CALGELTLFWGEPDTDKLIF.

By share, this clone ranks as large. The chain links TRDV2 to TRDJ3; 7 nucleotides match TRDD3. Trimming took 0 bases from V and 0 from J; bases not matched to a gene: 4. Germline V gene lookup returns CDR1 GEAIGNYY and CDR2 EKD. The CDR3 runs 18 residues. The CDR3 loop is CACDTGWGSSWDTRQMFF. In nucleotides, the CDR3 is TGTGCCTGTGACACCGGGTGGGGGAGCTCCTGGGACACCCGACAGATGTTTTTC.

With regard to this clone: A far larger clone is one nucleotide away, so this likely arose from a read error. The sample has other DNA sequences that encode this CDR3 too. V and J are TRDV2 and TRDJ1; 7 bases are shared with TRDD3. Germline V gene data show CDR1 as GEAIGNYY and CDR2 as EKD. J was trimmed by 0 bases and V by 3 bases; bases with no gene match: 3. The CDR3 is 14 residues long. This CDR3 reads CACDAWGNTDKLIF. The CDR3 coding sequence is TGTGCCTGTGACGCATGGGGGAACACCGATAAACTCATCTTT.